The 5 T cell receptor beta chains presented below share a single source sample, sequenced in a study of beta chain features in type 1 diabetes. Overall study findings and caveats: Type 1 diabetes patients had TCRB CDR3s that were shorter (moderately but significantly so) in all four CD4+ subsets.

cDNA synthesis used the whole RNA isolate, giving expressed TCRB sequences. Using immunoSEQ multiplex PCR, the repertoire was profiled, and TCRdb retains in-frame clones only, with some absent. The table lists around 250,000 clones, roughly 20% of them singletons. The antigens of these receptors remain unknown. Sequencing was done on a sample of naive CD4+ T cells from blood. All receptors come from a woman in her thirties or forties with type 1 diabetes.

This clone was picked up a small number of times. The CDR3 spells CSATRTAQHF. DNA for the CDR3: TGCAGTGCTACTCGGACAGCTCAGCATTTT. The chain combines TRBV20-1 with TRBJ1-5; TRBD1 is a possible D gene (6 bases). The CDR3 sequence is 10 residues long. The germline V and J ends were trimmed by 4 bases and 13 bases, with 11 bases remaining between them. Germline values: CDR1 DFQATT, CDR2 SNEGSKA (reference sequence).

The J gene is TRBJ1-1, the V gene TRBV9; D unclear. CDR3 size: 15 residues. Germline CDR1 is SGDLS and CDR2 is YYNGEE. V was trimmed by 1 base and J by 1 base, leaving 11 bases between them. CDR3: CASSVMGDGNTEAFF. The CDR3 region has the DNA TGTGCCAGCAGCGTAATGGGAGATGGGAACACTGAAGCTTTCTTT.

The chain joins TRBV30 to TRBJ1-2; the D is unclear. The CDR3 runs to 12 residues. CDR1 is GTSNPN and CDR2 is SVGIG in the germline V gene (reference sequence). Trimming pared 1 base from V and 1 base from J, leaving 4 bases between. CDR3 protein: CAWSGGNYGYTF. Here the CDR3 DNA reads TGTGCCTGGAGTGGAGGTAACTATGGCTACACCTTC.

This clone was observed a handful of times. The chain employs TRBV7-2 and TRBJ2-1, with 13 bases matching TRBD2. This CDR3 contains 16 residues. CDR1 and CDR2 from the germline V gene are SGHTA and FQGNSA. Trimming took 5 bases from V and 3 from J; bases not matched to a gene: 4. The CDR3 reads CASSPWTSGSYNEQFF. CDR3 nucleotides: TGTGCCAGCAGCCCCTGGACTAGCGGGAGCTACAATGAGCAGTTCTTC.

The rearrangement links TRBV19 to TRBJ1-1; the match to TRBD1 covers 8 bases. Germline V gene lookup returns CDR1 LNHDA and CDR2 SQIVND (reference sequence). Germline trimming cut 6 bases from V and 6 bases from J; bases unmatched to any gene: 6. The CDR3 has 13 amino acids. The CDR3 bases are TGTGCCAGTAGCCCAGACAGGGGCGCTGAAGCTTTCTTT. This translates into CASSPDRGAEAFF.